This paragraph covers one TCR beta chain sequence. Its target is unknown. The ends lost 6 bases at V and 0 bases at J; junction bases unmatched: 0. Germline loops: CDR1 MNHEY, CDR2 SVGAGI. The CDR3 totals 13 residues. The data derive from a study of cytomegalovirus exposure and HLA in healthy donors. The overall study: Tens of millions of unique TCR sequences came from HLA-typed donors in an early release.

Study-level findings and limits: A link between a missense DCLRE1C variant and TCR beta V- and J-gene trimming emerged from a later analysis. Cytomegalovirus association was listed for 164 TCR beta chains. HLA alleles showed associations with 15,000 to 20,000 TCR beta sequences in a later analysis, at a 0.05 false discovery rate.

In the PCR, 60 Vbeta and 13 Jbeta primers were used. Sequenced by immunoSEQ multiplex PCR; TCRdb stores in-frame clones only, minus some. The sample carries 130,000 to 150,000 clones, roughly 80% recorded once. The sequencing sample was made of PBMCs. This receptor was taken from a man aged 40-49 years in good health and CMV-seropositive. This sequence joins TRBV6-5 and TRBJ2-7, with 9 bases fitting TRBD1. The CDR3 loop is CASRTGGSYEQYF. The CDR3 DNA is TGTGCCAGCAGGACAGGGGGCTCCTACGAGCAGTACTTC.